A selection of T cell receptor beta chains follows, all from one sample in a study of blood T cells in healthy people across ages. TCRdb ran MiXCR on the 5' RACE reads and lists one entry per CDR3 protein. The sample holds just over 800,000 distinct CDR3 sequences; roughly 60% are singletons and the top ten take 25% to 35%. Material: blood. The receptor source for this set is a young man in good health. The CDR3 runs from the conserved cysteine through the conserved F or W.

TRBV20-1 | CSAREKGVPSNEQFF
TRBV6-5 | CASSDQGPNEQFF
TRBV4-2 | CATGQGGEQYF
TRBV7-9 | CASSPGPGTGTYEQYF
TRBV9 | CASSGTGGLSIGETQYF
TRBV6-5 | CASRKQGGNNEQFF
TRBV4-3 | CASSQDTGAQFF
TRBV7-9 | CASSLMRGRLDTQYF
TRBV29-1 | CSVEKGLAGETQYF
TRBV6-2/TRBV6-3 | CASSQKGLVGEQFF
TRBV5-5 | CASSSWSGTGINEKLFF
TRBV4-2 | CASSQLAGAGDTQYF
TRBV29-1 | CSVGTIYEQFF
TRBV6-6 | CASSYADRGRSYEQNF
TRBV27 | CASSARTSGGNEQFF
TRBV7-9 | CASSASWDRGMNTGELFF
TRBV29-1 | CSVRDRGSYEQYF
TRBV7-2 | CASSLAGSSYEQYF
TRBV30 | CAWSPPGRATNGKLFF
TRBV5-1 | CASSLTGLNTEAFF
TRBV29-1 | CSGRYNEKLFF
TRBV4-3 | CASSQDWEGANGGANVLTF
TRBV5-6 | CASSLEGTTLRRGQFF
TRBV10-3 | CAISVVGSPSGANVLTF
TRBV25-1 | CASTRGAEQYF
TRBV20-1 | CSAVPRSGLQQYF
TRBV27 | CASSLTGVAADTQYF
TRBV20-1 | CSARDPGGNTEAFF